This note documents a single T cell receptor beta chain sequence. Method: immunoSEQ multiplex PCR; TCRdb's copy keeps in-frame clones and lacks some. The table shows 95,000 to 130,000 clones, with about 92% occurring only once. The CDR3 length is 18 residues. Trimming removed 3 bases at V and 0 bases at J, with 18 bases between. Germline CDR1 reads LNHDA; CDR2 reads SQIVND (reference sequence). The sample belongs to a study of T cell responses to AZD1222 COVID-19 vaccine. Study-wide context: Second-dose timings of about 4 or about 12 weeks were pooled.

Sequencing was performed on peripheral blood, taken on day 0 of AZD1222 vaccination. This chain links TRBV19 with TRBJ1-5; no clear D gene. This TCR was recovered from an adult in good health. The CDR3 region is CASSINDRWISSNQPQHF. The CDR3 region has the DNA TGTGCCAGTAGTATTAATGACCGATGGATCTCTAGCAATCAGCCCCAGCATTTT.